These 30 T cell receptor beta chains share one sample of origin, sequenced in a study of shared clonotypes between healthy human individuals. Some clones are missing from TCRdb's copy, which holds only in-frame ones; the method was immunoSEQ multiplex PCR. The sample gives millions of clones, around 93% of which show up once; more than 1.5% is in the top ten. CD45RO-negative, CCR7-selected cells formed the naive CD8 fraction, which excluded terminally differentiated effector memory CD45RA+ cells. Source material: naive CD8+ T cells from PBMCs. The origin of the receptors is a man aged 18 to 35 in good health. Some clones in this sample may be carry-over from other donors' samples.

In nucleotides, the CDR3 is TGTGCCAGCAGTGTACAGGGGGCGAGCTATGGCTACACCTTC. Translated: CASSVQGASYGYTF. The J gene is TRBJ1-2, the V gene TRBV27, with 9 bases identical to TRBD1. In germline, CDR1 is MNHEY, CDR2 SMNVEV (reference sequence). The V segment lost 5 bases and the J segment 4 bases; nucleotides outside the gene matches: 5. The CDR3 contains 14 residues.

The chain's CDR3 is CASSFGATEAFF. The CDR3 DNA is TGCGCCAGCAGCTTTGGGGCCACTGAAGCTTTCTTT. This chain joins TRBV5-1 and TRBJ1-1, with D perhaps matching TRBD1 (5 bases). The V end lost 2 bases, the J end lost 4 bases, and 6 bases lay between the germline ends. Germline CDR1 and CDR2: SGHRS and YFSETQ. CDR3 length equals 12 residues.

The chain recombines TRBV6-5 with TRBJ2-5, with D perhaps TRBD1 (5 bases). Germline CDR1 and CDR2: MNHEY and SVGAGI. This CDR3 comprises 11 residues. CDR3 residues: CDGHPIQTQYF. In nucleotides, the CDR3 is TGTGATGGACACCCCATACAGACCCAGTACTTC.

The rearrangement uses TRBV7-6 and TRBJ2-2; 8 bases map to TRBD1. CDR1 SGHVS and CDR2 FNYEAQ come from the germline V gene. The CDR3 totals 15 residues. Trimming at V came to 5 bases and at J to 4 bases, leaving 6 bases not matched to a gene. This chain's CDR3 is CASSPGTGATGELFF. DNA of the CDR3: TGTGCCAGCAGCCCCGGGACAGGAGCCACCGGGGAGCTGTTTTTT.

Note on this clone: Other DNA sequences from this sample encode an identical CDR3 as well. The V gene is TRBV6-5, the J gene TRBJ1-1; D gene uncertain. CDR1 and CDR2 (germline): MNHEY, SVGAGI. CDR3 length equals 13 residues. The ends were cut back, 2 bases at V and 1 base at J, with 5 bases in the middle. CDR3 bases: TGTGCCAGCAGTTACAACGGGAACACTGAAGCTTTCTTT. Translated: CASSYNGNTEAFF.

This clone was counted only a few times. J is TRBJ1-1 and V is TRBV2; unclear D gene. Germline CDR1 reads SNHLY; CDR2 reads FYNNEI. V lost 7 bases and J lost 4, with 19 bases in between. There are 15 residues in the CDR3. The CDR3 region has the DNA TGTGCCAGCAACGACGGCAGCCTAGAGGGCACTGAAGCTTTCTTT. Translated: CASNDGSLEGTEAFF.

This clone was detected once. V usage is TRBV18 and J usage is TRBJ2-5; 10 bases agree with TRBD1. J was trimmed by 2 bases and V by 3 bases; bases with no gene match: 3. The CDR3 sequence is 15 residues long. Germline V gene sequence: CDR1 KGHSH, CDR2 LQKENI. As DNA, the CDR3 is TGTGCCAGCTCACCGTCGGGACAGGGGCAAGAGACCCAGTACTTC. Protein product: CASSPSGQGQETQYF. Looking up the rest from reference TRBV18 and TRBJ2-5 gives the full variable domain: NAGVMQNPRHLVRRRGQEARLRCSPMKGHSHVYWYRQLPEEGLKFMVYLQKENIIDESGMPKERFSAEFPKEGPSILRIQQVVRGDSAAYFCASSPSGQGQETQYFGPGTRLLVL.

The V and J genes are TRBV6-5 and TRBJ2-1, with D maybe TRBD2 (5 bases). Trimming pared 4 bases from V and 2 bases from J, leaving 9 bases between. This CDR3 region has 14 residues. Germline V gene lookup returns CDR1 MNHEY and CDR2 SVGAGI. CDR3 sequence reads: CASSSDSAYNEQFF. As DNA, the CDR3 is TGTGCCAGCAGTTCGGACTCGGCCTACAATGAGCAGTTCTTC.

DNA for the CDR3: TGTGCCAGCAGTTTGTGGCGACACTTCGGGTCTGAAGCTTTCTTT. Residues: CASSLWRHFGSEAFF. The rearrangement uses TRBV27 and TRBJ1-1; no definite D call. Trimming took 3 bases from V and 6 from J, leaving 17 bases between them. Germline V gene sequence: CDR1 MNHEY, CDR2 SMNVEV (reference sequence). This CDR3 contains 15 residues.

To note about this clone: The same CDR3 is also encoded by other DNA sequences in this sample. This chain uses TRBV27 with TRBJ2-7, with D perhaps matching TRBD1 (5 bases). Germline V gene sequence: CDR1 MNHEY, CDR2 SMNVEV (reference sequence). This CDR3 has 13 amino acids. V shed 5 bases and J shed 0 bases, with 8 bases lying between them. For the CDR3, the DNA is TGTGCCAGCAGTCCAGGGTCCTCCTACGAGCAGTACTTC. Its protein is CASSPGSSYEQYF.

This clone was seen only once. The chain is built from TRBV25-1 and TRBJ2-1; 10 bases match TRBD2. V lost 6 bases and J lost 0; bases outside the gene matches: 2. Germline CDR1 is MGHDK and CDR2 is SYGVNS. The CDR3 has 15 residues. The CDR3 is CASRLAGSSYNEQFF. CDR3 DNA sequence: TGTGCCAGCAGACTAGCGGGGAGCTCCTACAATGAGCAGTTCTTC.

The chain recombines TRBV4-1 with TRBJ2-7, with D unclear. V lost 4 bases, J lost 0 bases, and 10 bases lay in between. Germline V lookup: CDR1 MGHRA, CDR2 YSYEKL. The CDR3 totals 14 residues. CDR3 sequence: CASSLTLSSYEQYF. The CDR3 DNA follows: TGCGCCAGCAGCCTTACGCTAAGCTCCTACGAGCAGTACTTC.

V and J are TRBV7-9 and TRBJ2-1; TRBD1 is a possible D gene (5 bases). CDR1 SEHNR and CDR2 FQNEAQ come from the germline V gene (reference sequence). V gave up 0 bases and J gave up 7 bases, with 19 bases separating them. The CDR3 is made up of 17 amino acids. The CDR3, as DNA: TGTGCCAGCAGCTTAGCCCCGGCAGGGAAGGCCTGGAATGAGCAGTTCTTC. Translating gives CASSLAPAGKAWNEQFF.

The genes are TRBV18 and TRBJ2-5; no firm D call. Trimming stripped 0 bases from V and 3 bases from J, with 5 bases between. The CDR3 is made up of 13 amino acids. Germline CDR1 reads KGHSH; CDR2 reads LQKENI. DNA for the CDR3: TGTGCCAGCTCACCACCGGAAGAAGAGACCCAGTACTTC. It encodes CASSPPEEETQYF.

With regard to this clone: Germline is not matched at one junction end, which may reflect a read error. The rearrangement joins TRBV4-1 to TRBJ2-3; D remains ambiguous. The CDR3 has 14 amino acids. The V gene's germline CDR1 is MGHRA and CDR2 YSYEKL. The CDR3 region is CASSQDKTGFLSHF. The DNA of the CDR3 is TGCGCCAGCAGCCAAGATAAAACCGGATTTCTTAGCCATTTT.

For this clone: The same CDR3 also results from other DNA sequences found in this sample. The V call is TRBV15, the J call TRBJ2-3, with 7 bases matching TRBD2. The CDR3 extends over 14 amino acids. Germline V gives CDR1 LNHNV, CDR2 YYDKDF (reference sequence). Trimming cost V 5 bases and J 0 bases; bases outside gene matches: 2. CDR3 loop: CATSLAESTDTQYF. The CDR3 DNA follows: TGTGCCACCAGCCTAGCGGAAAGCACAGATACGCAGTATTTT.

This chain joins TRBV28 and TRBJ2-2, with a weak D call TRBD2 (5 bases). CDR3 size: 15 residues. Trimming removed 5 bases at V and 6 bases at J, with 16 bases between. CDR1 and CDR2 (germline): MDHEN, SYDVKM. The CDR3 DNA sequence: TGTGCCAGCAGTATGGGCTTGGGGAGAGCCGGGGAGCTGTTTTTT. Protein: CASSMGLGRAGELFF.

To note about this clone: Other nucleotide sequences in the sample specify the same CDR3. This rearrangement joins TRBV9 to TRBJ2-1, with TRBD2 matching over 10 bases. Per the germline V gene, CDR1 is SGDLS and CDR2 is YYNGEE. The V and J ends lost 3 bases and 2 bases, in that order; junction bases with no gene match: 5. This CDR3 comprises 16 residues. The CDR3 coding sequence is TGTGCCAGCAGCGCTCCTAGCGGGAGAACCTACAATGAGCAGTTCTTC. Translation gives CASSAPSGRTYNEQFF.

This chain uses TRBV4-3 with TRBJ2-5, with 7 bases aligning to TRBD1. With V trimmed by 4 bases and J by 1 base, 6 bases remained unmatched. Germline CDR1 and CDR2: LGHNA and YSLEER. This CDR3 is 15 amino acids long. This chain's CDR3 is CASSPLQGVQETQYF. As DNA, the CDR3 is TGCGCCAGCAGCCCCCTCCAGGGGGTCCAAGAGACCCAGTACTTC.

The rearrangement links TRBV27 to TRBJ2-7; the D gene is possibly TRBD2 (6 bases). Trimming cost V 10 bases and J 3 bases, with 19 bases left between them. The CDR3 sequence is 14 residues long. Per the germline V gene, CDR1 is MNHEY and CDR2 is SMNVEV (reference sequence). DNA for the CDR3: TGTGCCACCTCACCGTGGCTAGCGAGCTACGAGCAGTACTTC. The encoded protein is CATSPWLASYEQYF.

The chain employs TRBV7-8 and TRBJ2-3; D is undetermined. CDR1 and CDR2 from the germline V gene are SGHVS and FQNEAQ. V was trimmed by 5 bases and J by 6 bases, leaving 12 bases between them. The CDR3 spans 13 residues. CDR3 coding DNA: TGTGCCAGCAGCATACGAGAAAGGGATACGCAGTATTTT. The encoded protein is CASSIRERDTQYF.

The chain combines TRBV4-3 with TRBJ2-5, with D uncertain. V lost 1 base and J 1 base, leaving 10 bases between the germline ends. The CDR3 sequence is 15 residues long. Germline loops: CDR1 LGHNA, CDR2 YSLEER. The CDR3 nucleotides are TGCGCCAGCAGCCAAGGTCAGAGCTTCCAAGAGACCCAGTACTTC. Protein product: CASSQGQSFQETQYF.

This clone was detected a few times. As the CDR3 is not closed by the conserved phenylalanine or tryptophan, this likely results from a read error. Because the CDR3's place on the DNA is in doubt, the DNA is left out and the CDR3 is given as listed by TCRdb. The chain joins TRBV27 to TRBJ1-2. Germline V gene data show CDR1 as MNHEY and CDR2 as SMNVEV (reference sequence). The CDR3 is 16 residues long, ends included. CDR3 sequence: CASSLMSKHVNSASLY.

The chain carries TRBV18 and TRBJ2-7; TRBD1 is a possible D gene (6 bases). The V end lost 0 bases, the J end lost 0 bases, and 12 bases lay between the germline ends. CDR3 length: 16 residues. Germline loops: CDR1 KGHSH, CDR2 LQKENI. The CDR3 loop reads CASSPPPGTSSYEQYF. CDR3 sequence (DNA): TGTGCCAGCTCACCACCCCCCGGGACAAGCTCCTACGAGCAGTACTTC.

The chain uses TRBV30 and TRBJ2-1, with D uncertain. Germline V gene data show CDR1 as GTSNPN and CDR2 as SVGIG (reference sequence). V lost 3 bases to trimming and J lost 9 bases, with 12 bases between them. The CDR3 spans 12 residues. The CDR3 DNA is TGTGCCTGGAGACTCACGATAGGTGAGCAGTTCTTC. This sequence encodes CAWRLTIGEQFF.

This chain joins TRBV10-3 and TRBJ2-7, with TRBD2 matching 10 bases. Trimming removed 0 bases from V and 2 bases from J; junction bases left unmatched: 1. CDR3 size: 15 residues. Germline CDR1 is ENHRY and CDR2 is SYGVKD. The CDR3: CAISESLAGAYEQYF. The CDR3 coding sequence is TGTGCCATCAGTGAGTCCCTAGCGGGAGCCTACGAGCAGTACTTC.

This chain links TRBV7-9 with TRBJ1-1, with 7 positions matching TRBD1. Germline CDR1 SEHNR, CDR2 FQNEAQ (reference sequence). V lost 5 bases, J lost 0 bases, and 15 bases stayed unmatched. The CDR3 spans 18 residues. The DNA for the CDR3 is TGTGCCAGCAGCCCCACGACCAGACAGGGACTGATGAACACTGAAGCTTTCTTT. This codes for CASSPTTRQGLMNTEAFF.

This chain links TRBV2 with TRBJ2-7; 7 bases match TRBD1. V was pared by 8 bases and J by 1 base, with 5 bases of the junction left unmatched. CDR3 length equals 13 residues. CDR1 is SNHLY and CDR2 is FYNNEI in the germline V gene. CDR3 amino acids: CASVDRASYEQYF. The CDR3, as DNA: TGTGCCAGCGTAGACAGGGCATCCTACGAGCAGTACTTC.

V and J are TRBV9 and TRBJ2-1, with D possibly being TRBD1 or TRBD2 (5 bases each). Germline CDR1 SGDLS, CDR2 YYNGEE. V was trimmed by 4 bases and J by 6 bases, leaving 20 bases between them. This CDR3 spans 16 amino acids. DNA of the CDR3: TGTGCCAGCAGCCCAAAGGTGGGTATGAGGGGCAATGAGCAGTTCTTC. Residues: CASSPKVGMRGNEQFF.

This clone appeared a single time. The chain carries TRBV4-1 and TRBJ2-1; no clear D gene. Trimming shortened V by 1 base and J by 8 bases, and 9 bases separated the two germline ends. The germline V gene has CDR1 MGHRA and CDR2 YSYEKL. There are 13 residues in the CDR3. CDR3 residues: CASSQGLSHEQFF. CDR3 DNA sequence: TGCGCCAGCAGCCAAGGCCTCTCCCATGAGCAGTTCTTC.